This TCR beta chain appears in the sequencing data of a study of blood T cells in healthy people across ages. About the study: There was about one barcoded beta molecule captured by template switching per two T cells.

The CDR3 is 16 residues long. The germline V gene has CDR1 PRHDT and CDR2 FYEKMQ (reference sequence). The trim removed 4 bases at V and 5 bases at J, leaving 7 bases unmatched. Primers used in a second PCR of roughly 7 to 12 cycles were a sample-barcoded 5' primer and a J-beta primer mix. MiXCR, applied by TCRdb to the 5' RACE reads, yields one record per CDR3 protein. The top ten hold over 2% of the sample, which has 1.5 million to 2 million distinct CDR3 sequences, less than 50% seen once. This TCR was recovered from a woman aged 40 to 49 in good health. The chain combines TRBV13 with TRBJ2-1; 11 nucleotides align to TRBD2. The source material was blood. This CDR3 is CASSSTTSGDNNEQFF. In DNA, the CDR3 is TGTGCCAGCAGCTCAACGACTAGCGGGGACAACAATGAGCAGTTCTTC. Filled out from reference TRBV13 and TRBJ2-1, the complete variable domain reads AAGVIQSPRHLIKEKRETATLKCYPIPRHDTVYWYQQGPGQDPQFLISFYEKMQSDKGSIPDRFSAQQFSDYHSELNMSSLELGDSALYFCASSSTTSGDNNEQFFGPGTRLTVL.